Presented here are 28 T cell receptor beta chains from one specimen sequenced in a study of cytomegalovirus exposure and HLA in healthy donors. The PCR contained 60 Vbeta and 13 Jbeta primers. This table comes from immunoSEQ multiplex PCR, and its TCRdb copy is limited to in-frame clones, with some not included. In the table there are hundreds of thousands of clones, around nine tenths of which are singletons. The sequenced material came from PBMCs. Every receptor here comes from a woman aged 18-29 years in good health and CMV-seronegative.

This clone was seen a single time. The gene calls are TRBV6-5 and TRBJ1-4, with TRBD1 matching 8 bases. The V gene's germline CDR1 is MNHEY and CDR2 SVGAGI. The ends lost 2 bases at V and 8 bases at J; junction bases unmatched: 4. The CDR3 is made up of 14 amino acids. The CDR3 bases are TGTGCCAGCAGTTACGGACAGGGACCAGAAAAACTGTTTTTT. Amino acids: CASSYGQGPEKLFF.

V is TRBV21-1 and J is TRBJ2-7; TRBD1, the D gene given by the table, was not confirmed from the DNA. TRBV21-1 is recorded as a pseudogene. The CDR3 loop spans 14 amino acids. Here the CDR3 reads CARTPGQDSYEQYF. CDR3 sequence (DNA): TGTGCCAGGACTCCGGGACAGGACTCCTACGAGCAGTACTTC.

The chain carries TRBV5-6 and TRBJ2-1; 8 bases line up with TRBD2. The CDR3 length is 12 residues. In germline, CDR1 is SGHDT, CDR2 YYEEEE. V lost 0 bases, J lost 13 bases, and 3 bases stayed unmatched. CDR3 region: CASSLEGLVQFF. As DNA, the CDR3 is TGTGCCAGCAGCTTGGAGGGACTAGTACAGTTCTTC.

The genes are TRBV15 and TRBJ2-3; 12 nucleotides agree with TRBD2. Germline V CDR1 and CDR2: LNHNV, YYDKDF (reference sequence). The CDR3 length is 16 residues. V was pared by 5 bases and J by 4 bases, with 7 bases of the junction left unmatched. The CDR3 DNA sequence: TGTGCCACCAGCCGAGTGGCTAGCGGGGGGGCAGATACGCAGTATTTT. It codes for CATSRVASGGADTQYF.

This clone was seen a single time. V is TRBV9 and J is TRBJ1-1; D may be TRBD1 (5 bases). Trimming pared 0 bases from V and 0 bases from J, leaving 12 bases between. The CDR3 runs to 16 residues. The V gene's germline CDR1 is SGDLS and CDR2 YYNGEE. The CDR3: CASSVGGSLMNTEAFF. Written as DNA, the CDR3 is TGTGCCAGCAGCGTAGGGGGCAGCCTGATGAACACTGAAGCTTTCTTT.

This sequence joins TRBV2 and TRBJ2-7; 7 bases are a match to TRBD1. Per the germline V gene, CDR1 is SNHLY and CDR2 is FYNNEI. Trimming removed 6 bases from V and 2 bases from J; junction bases left unmatched: 4. The CDR3 extends over 13 amino acids. CDR3 sequence (DNA): TGTGCCAGCAGCACTCAGGGGGCCTACGAGCAGTACTTC. Its protein product is CASSTQGAYEQYF.

The chain has TRBV12-5 and TRBJ1-5, with 10 bases identical to TRBD1. V trimming: 4 bases; J trimming: 6 bases; junction bases outside the gene matches: 12. The CDR3 covers 17 residues. Germline values: CDR1 LGHNT, CDR2 FRNRAP. CDR3 bases: TGTGCTAGTGGTTCGAACTTAGGACAGGGGGTAGGTCAGCCCCAGCATTTT. Translation gives CASGSNLGQGVGQPQHF. The complete variable domain, with remaining parts taken from reference TRBV12-5 and TRBJ1-5, reads DARVTQTPRHKVTEMGQEVTMRCQPILGHNTVFWYRQTMMQGLELLAYFRNRAPLDDSGMPKDRFSAEMPDATLATLKIQPSEPRDSAVYFCASGSNLGQGVGQPQHFGDGTRLSIL.

This sequence joins TRBV10-3 and TRBJ2-7, with D tentatively TRBD2 (5 bases). The CDR3 runs to 16 residues. V was trimmed by 0 bases and J by 0 bases, leaving 12 bases between them. The germline gives CDR1 ENHRY, CDR2 SYGVKD. CDR3: CAISESRTLSSYEQYF. CDR3 nucleotide sequence: TGTGCCATCAGTGAGTCGAGGACTTTAAGCTCCTACGAGCAGTACTTC.

This clone was seen a single time. This rearrangement joins TRBV4-1 to TRBJ2-2; 10 nucleotides agree with TRBD1. Germline CDR1 reads MGHRA; CDR2 reads YSYEKL. The CDR3 contains 17 residues. V was pared by 5 bases and J by 5 bases, with 11 bases of the junction left unmatched. The CDR3 nucleotides read TGCGCCAGCAGCGAAGGCGGACAGGGGGGATGGACCGGGGAGCTGTTTTTT. Translated: CASSEGGQGGWTGELFF.

V gene TRBV5-1 combines with J gene TRBJ2-3; D remains unclear. This CDR3 spans 12 amino acids. Germline CDR1 reads SGHRS; CDR2 reads YFSETQ. V gave up 0 bases and J gave up 3 bases, with 2 bases separating them. The CDR3 sequence: CASSLATDTQYF. Written as DNA, the CDR3 is TGCGCCAGCAGCTTGGCGACAGATACGCAGTATTTT.

This chain joins TRBV10-3 and TRBJ2-1; possible D gene TRBD2, 7 bases. Germline CDR1 is ENHRY and CDR2 is SYGVKD. This CDR3 is built from 19 residues. Between the trimmed V and J ends, which lost 0 bases and 2 bases, there was a span of 20 bases. CDR3 bases: TGTGCCATCAGTGAGTCGCCCATGGCGGGGGCCTTGACCTACAATGAGCAGTTCTTC. This sequence encodes CAISESPMAGALTYNEQFF.

The chain is built from TRBV29-1 and TRBJ2-1; 9 bases fit TRBD1. The CDR3 spans 12 residues. CDR1 and CDR2 from the germline V gene are SQVTM and ANQGSEA. Trimming cost V 2 bases and J 13 bases; bases outside gene matches: 6. CDR3 DNA: TGCAGCGTTGAACCGACAGGGGGGAACCAGTTCTTC. The encoded protein is CSVEPTGGNQFF.

The chain joins TRBV18 to TRBJ1-1, with 9 bases matching TRBD1. The CDR3 has 14 amino acids. The ends lost 6 bases at V and 4 bases at J; junction bases unmatched: 6. The germline gives CDR1 KGHSH, CDR2 LQKENI. The CDR3 protein is CASSPDRGATEAFF. The CDR3 coding sequence is TGTGCCAGCTCGCCGGACAGGGGAGCCACTGAAGCTTTCTTT.

The rearrangement links TRBV6-6 to TRBJ1-5; 7 nucleotides agree with TRBD1. The V segment lost 2 bases and the J segment 6 bases; nucleotides outside the gene matches: 4. The germline CDR1 and CDR2 sequences are MNHNY and SVGAGI (reference sequence). The CDR3 covers 14 residues. This CDR3 is CASSYEDRSQPQHF. The CDR3, as DNA: TGTGCCAGCAGTTACGAGGACAGGAGTCAGCCCCAGCATTTT.

V usage is TRBV5-6 and J usage is TRBJ2-1; tentative D call: TRBD1 (6 bases). The CDR3 is 14 residues long. Germline V gene sequence: CDR1 SGHDT, CDR2 YYEEEE. Trimming stripped 2 bases from V and 8 bases from J, with 14 bases between. CDR3 in DNA: TGTGCCAGCAGCTTTCCATCACAGGGCCATGAGCAGTTCTTC. Translation: CASSFPSQGHEQFF.

The chain carries TRBV4-1 and TRBJ2-7, with 8 bases aligning to TRBD1. Germline V CDR1 and CDR2: MGHRA, YSYEKL. V shed 4 bases, J shed 5 bases, and the junction held 4 bases outside the gene matches. The CDR3 is 13 amino acids. The CDR3 DNA follows: TGCGCCAGCAGCCCTCTGACAGGGGACGAGCAGTACTTC. Amino acids: CASSPLTGDEQYF.

This clone has just one count. The junction departs from the called germline gene at one end, perhaps through a read error. The chain uses TRBV7-9 and TRBJ1-4; D is perhaps TRBD1 (6 bases). The CDR3 is 15 amino acids. The germline CDR1 and CDR2 sequences are SEHNR and FQNEAQ (reference sequence). CDR3 loop: CSSSFTQGYNEKLFF. The CDR3, as DNA: TGTTCCAGCAGCTTCACACAGGGTTATAATGAAAAACTGTTTTTT. Complete variable domain (other parts from reference TRBV7-9 and TRBJ1-4): DTGVSQNPRHKITKRGQNVTFRCDPISEHNRLYWYRQTLGQGPEFLTYFQNEAQLEKSRLLSDRFSAERPKGSFSTLEIQRTEQGDSAMYLCSSSFTQGYNEKLFFGSGTQLSVL.

This chain links TRBV6-5 with TRBJ2-7, with D unresolved. CDR1 and CDR2 from the germline V gene are MNHEY and SVGAGI. Trimming took off 5 bases at V and 3 bases at J, with 5 bases between the two ends. This CDR3 is built from 11 residues. The CDR3 bases are TGTGCCAGCAGTAATCTCTACGAGCAGTACTTC. This sequence encodes CASSNLYEQYF.

CDR3 coding DNA: TGTGCCAGCAGCCCTACAGATACGCAGTATTTT. Its translation: CASSPTDTQYF. This sequence joins TRBV7-9 and TRBJ2-3, with D unresolved. Germline CDR1 SEHNR, CDR2 FQNEAQ (reference sequence). Trimming shortened V by 5 bases and J by 3 bases, and 3 bases separated the two germline ends. The CDR3 is made up of 11 amino acids. The whole variable domain, filled in from reference TRBV7-9 and TRBJ2-3, reads DTGVSQNPRHKITKRGQNVTFRCDPISEHNRLYWYRQTLGQGPEFLTYFQNEAQLEKSRLLSDRFSAERPKGSFSTLEIQRTEQGDSAMYLCASSPTDTQYFGPGTRLTVL.

With respect to this clone: This sample also contains other DNA sequences that code for the same CDR3. J is TRBJ2-7 and V is TRBV6-5; 9 bases fit TRBD1. The CDR3 runs 14 residues. CDR1 is MNHEY and CDR2 is SVGAGI in the germline V gene. After removal of 2 bases from V and 2 bases from J, the junction contained 1 base not matched to a gene. The CDR3 loop reads CASSYGTGTYEQYF. In nucleotides, the CDR3 is TGTGCCAGCAGTTACGGGACAGGGACCTACGAGCAGTACTTC.

This chain joins TRBV5-4 and TRBJ1-6, with D possibly TRBD1 on 6 matching bases. There are 17 residues in the CDR3. V dropped 0 bases and J dropped 0 bases, with 10 bases sitting between them. Germline V lookup: CDR1 SGHNT, CDR2 YYREEE (reference sequence). The CDR3 DNA sequence: TGTGCCAGCAGCTTGGGCAGGGGTTCCTCCTATAATTCACCCCTCCACTTT. Translation: CASSLGRGSSYNSPLHF.

This chain links TRBV7-9 with TRBJ2-1; tentatively, D is TRBD2 (5 bases). The germline gives CDR1 SEHNR, CDR2 FQNEAQ (reference sequence). This CDR3 is built from 16 residues. V lost 1 base to trimming and J lost 2 bases, with 12 bases between them. The CDR3: CASSLGGGPTYNEQFF. DNA of the CDR3: TGTGCCAGCAGCTTAGGAGGCGGGCCCACCTACAATGAGCAGTTCTTC. Full variable domain (outside the CDR3, taken from reference TRBV7-9 and TRBJ2-1): DTGVSQNPRHKITKRGQNVTFRCDPISEHNRLYWYRQTLGQGPEFLTYFQNEAQLEKSRLLSDRFSAERPKGSFSTLEIQRTEQGDSAMYLCASSLGGGPTYNEQFFGPGTRLTVL.

The chain recombines TRBV5-1 with TRBJ2-2; 7 nucleotides line up with TRBD2. Germline V lookup: CDR1 SGHRS, CDR2 YFSETQ. With 0 bases clipped from V and 8 bases from J, the junction kept 7 bases outside the gene matches. CDR3 length: 15 amino acids. The CDR3: CASSLASTSEGELFF. CDR3 DNA sequence: TGCGCCAGCAGCTTGGCCTCCACTAGCGAGGGGGAGCTGTTTTTT.

The rearrangement uses TRBV27 and TRBJ1-1; D is unresolved. Germline V gives CDR1 MNHEY, CDR2 SMNVEV (reference sequence). Trimming removed 1 base at V and 0 bases at J, with 3 bases between. The length of the CDR3 is 13 residues. The CDR3 sequence is CASSLWLNTEAFF. In DNA form, the CDR3 reads TGTGCCAGCAGTTTATGGCTGAACACTGAAGCTTTCTTT.

For the CDR3, the DNA is TGTGCCAGCAGTTACTCCCTAGCGGGGGTCGTCGATGAGCAGTTCTTC. Translation gives CASSYSLAGVVDEQFF. The J gene is TRBJ2-1, the V gene TRBV6-5, with TRBD2 matching 10 bases. Trimming cost V 0 bases and J 8 bases; bases outside gene matches: 7. Germline V gene sequence: CDR1 MNHEY, CDR2 SVGAGI. The CDR3 has 16 residues.

This clone was counted a single time. This chain uses TRBV7-6 with TRBJ1-3; possibly TRBD1 for D (5 bases). CDR1 and CDR2 (germline): SGHVS, FNYEAQ. CDR3 length equals 17 residues. Trimming pared 3 bases from V and 0 bases from J, leaving 15 bases between. The CDR3 DNA sequence: TGTGCCAGCAGCTTGGGCCCGGGAGACAGCTCTGGAAACACCATATATTTT. It is translated as CASSLGPGDSSGNTIYF.

This clone was picked up a small number of times. V usage is TRBV5-1 and J usage is TRBJ1-1; D is uncertain. The CDR3 length is 14 residues. The germline V gene encodes CDR1 SGHRS and CDR2 YFSETQ. The V end lost 0 bases, the J end lost 4 bases, and 10 bases lay between the germline ends. Here the CDR3 reads CASSLDGRSTEAFF. DNA of the CDR3: TGCGCCAGCAGCTTGGACGGGAGAAGCACTGAAGCTTTCTTT. The entire variable domain, with the rest obtained from reference TRBV5-1 and TRBJ1-1, is as follows: KAGVTQTPRYLIKTRGQQVTLSCSPISGHRSVSWYQQTPGQGLQFLFEYFSETQRNKGNFPGRFSGRQFSNSRSEMNVSTLELGDSALYLCASSLDGRSTEAFFGQGTRLTVV.

This chain connects TRBV5-1 to TRBJ2-7; unclear D gene. Trimming removed 2 bases from V and 7 bases from J, with 19 bases in between. The germline V gene encodes CDR1 SGHRS and CDR2 YFSETQ. The CDR3 extends over 15 amino acids. Written as DNA, the CDR3 is TGCGCCAGCAGCTTCCAAGAAAAGTACTTGAATGAGCAGTACTTC. Translation: CASSFQEKYLNEQYF.